Following are 5 T cell receptor beta chains from one sample sequenced in a study of blood T cell repertoires in COVID-19. TCRdb keeps only in-frame clones here, not all; method: immunoSEQ multiplex PCR. The sample has hundreds of thousands of clones, around 87% seen once. Sequenced sample: peripheral blood. The receptors were sampled from a man between 60 and 70 years old who had recovered from COVID-19.

This chain connects TRBV19 to TRBJ2-7, with D possibly TRBD1 on 6 matching bases. Trimming shortened V by 6 bases and J by 3 bases, and 12 bases separated the two germline ends. The V gene's germline CDR1 is LNHDA and CDR2 SQIVND (reference sequence). CDR3 length: 13 residues. The CDR3 here is CASRKMDSYEQYF. DNA for the CDR3: TGTGCCAGTAGGAAAATGGACAGCTACGAGCAGTACTTC.

V gene TRBV12-3 or TRBV12-4 combines with J gene TRBJ2-5; no clear D gene. Deletions cut 0 bases from V and 7 bases from J, with 6 bases between. This CDR3 is 12 amino acids long. DNA for the CDR3: TGTGCCAGCAGTTTAGCGTCGGTGACCCAGTACTTC. Translating gives CASSLASVTQYF.

By share of the sample, this clone is medium-sized. As DNA, the CDR3 is TGTGCCAGCTCACTACGACAGGGGGCAAACGAGCAGTACTTC. Encoded protein: CASSLRQGANEQYF. This chain uses TRBV18 with TRBJ2-7; 10 bases fit TRBD1. Germline lookup yields CDR1 KGHSH and CDR2 LQKENI. CDR3 length equals 14 residues. V dropped 4 bases and J dropped 5; count of bases not matched to a gene: 5.

CDR3 sequence: CAWGAGWLAGGSTDTQYF. CDR3 bases: TGTGCCTGGGGGGCTGGGTGGCTAGCGGGCGGTTCCACAGATACGCAGTATTTT. V is TRBV30 and J is TRBJ2-3, with 8 bases lining up with TRBD2. Per the germline V gene, CDR1 is GTSNPN and CDR2 is SVGIG (reference sequence). V lost 5 bases to trimming and J lost 2 bases; unmatched junction nucleotides: 18. The CDR3 covers 18 residues.

The chain carries TRBV28 and TRBJ2-5; D is possibly TRBD2 (6 bases). CDR3 length: 13 amino acids. The germline V and J ends were trimmed by 7 bases and 5 bases, with 14 bases remaining between them. Germline V CDR1 and CDR2: MDHEN, SYDVKM. For the CDR3, the DNA is TGTGCCAGCAACTTCATAGGGAGGGAGACCCAGTACTTC. Protein: CASNFIGRETQYF.